A selection of T cell receptor beta chains follows, all from one sample in a study of blood T cell repertoires in COVID-19. Assay: immunoSEQ multiplex PCR; the TCRdb copy retains only in-frame clones and omits some. The sample has roughly 55,000 clones; around nine tenths are singletons. The sequenced material came from peripheral blood. These receptors were obtained from a human donor with active COVID-19. The donor label of this sample is uncertain. Both conserved end residues are part of each CDR3. Fields, in order: V gene, J gene, clone size, D gene, CDR3 length, CDR3 DNA, CDR3 protein. D genes are given only for firm matches. Clone size is stated in some rows and not others, as once, few, many or a class when expanded.

v_call: TRBV11-2; j_call: TRBJ2-1; clone_size: -; d_call: -; cdr3_length: 12; cdr3_nt: TGTGCCAGCAGCTCGCGGACTGGCGTGGAGTTCTTC; cdr3_aa: CASSSRTGVEFF
v_call: TRBV11-2; j_call: TRBJ1-2; clone_size: -; d_call: -; cdr3_length: 13; cdr3_nt: TGTGCCAGCAGCTTAGACAGGCTGAGTGGCTACACCTTC; cdr3_aa: CASSLDRLSGYTF
v_call: TRBV5-6; j_call: TRBJ1-1; clone_size: -; d_call: -; cdr3_length: 12; cdr3_nt: TGTGCCAGCAGTCCCGGGACAACTGAAGCTTTCTTT; cdr3_aa: CASSPGTTEAFF
v_call: TRBV3-1/TRBV3-2; j_call: TRBJ1-1; clone_size: few; d_call: -; cdr3_length: 14; cdr3_nt: TGTGCCAGCAGGGAGACGGGTTCGAACACTGAAGCTTTCTTT; cdr3_aa: CASRETGSNTEAFF
v_call: TRBV27; j_call: TRBJ1-5; clone_size: -; d_call: -; cdr3_length: 14; cdr3_nt: TGTGCCAGCAGTTTAGGGCAGCCTTATCAGCCCCAGCATTTT; cdr3_aa: CASSLGQPYQPQHF
v_call: TRBV4-1; j_call: TRBJ1-2; clone_size: -; d_call: -; cdr3_length: 15; cdr3_nt: TGCGCCAGCAGCCAAGATTGGGGGGGCGGAGGTGGCTACACCTTC; cdr3_aa: CASSQDWGGGGGYTF
v_call: TRBV6-4; j_call: TRBJ2-3; clone_size: -; d_call: TRBD2; cdr3_length: 17; cdr3_nt: TGTGCCAGCAGTGACTCGTCTAGCGGGAGACACACAGATACGCAGTATTTT; cdr3_aa: CASSDSSSGRHTDTQYF
v_call: TRBV15; j_call: TRBJ2-7; clone_size: few; d_call: -; cdr3_length: 14; cdr3_nt: TGTGCCACCAGCAGAGATCAACAGCACTACGAGCAGTACTTC; cdr3_aa: CATSRDQQHYEQYF
v_call: TRBV19; j_call: TRBJ1-2; clone_size: few; d_call: -; cdr3_length: 11; cdr3_nt: TGTGCCAGTAGCCTACTCTATGGCTACACCTTC; cdr3_aa: CASSLLYGYTF
v_call: TRBV28; j_call: TRBJ2-1; clone_size: -; d_call: -; cdr3_length: 16; cdr3_nt: TGTGCCAGCAGTTCCTATGGGGGGAGCTCCTACAATGAGCAGTTCTTC; cdr3_aa: CASSSYGGSSYNEQFF
v_call: TRBV9; j_call: TRBJ1-3; clone_size: -; d_call: -; cdr3_length: 14; cdr3_nt: TGTGCCAGCAGTCGTACACCCTCTGGAAACACCATATATTTT; cdr3_aa: CASSRTPSGNTIYF
v_call: TRBV28; j_call: TRBJ2-7; clone_size: -; d_call: -; cdr3_length: 13; cdr3_nt: TGTGCCAGCAGTTTGGGGGCCCGCTTGGGGCAGTACTTC; cdr3_aa: CASSLGARLGQYF
v_call: TRBV5-6; j_call: TRBJ1-4; clone_size: -; d_call: TRBD1; cdr3_length: 15; cdr3_nt: TGTGCCAGCAGCTCCTGGGACAGGGAAAATGAAAAACTGTTTTTT; cdr3_aa: CASSSWDRENEKLFF
v_call: TRBV6-5; j_call: TRBJ2-1; clone_size: -; d_call: TRBD2; cdr3_length: 14; cdr3_nt: TGTGCCAGCAGCCGGGGGGGCCGCTACAATGAGCAGTTCTTC; cdr3_aa: CASSRGGRYNEQFF
v_call: TRBV28; j_call: TRBJ1-3; clone_size: -; d_call: -; cdr3_length: 14; cdr3_nt: TGTGCCAGCAGTCTCGGCCGATCCGGGGACACCATATATTTT; cdr3_aa: CASSLGRSGDTIYF
v_call: TRBV30; j_call: TRBJ1-2; clone_size: -; d_call: -; cdr3_length: 16; cdr3_nt: TGTGCCTGGACTCCCCTGGGGGGAATAGATAACTATGGCTACACCTTC; cdr3_aa: CAWTPLGGIDNYGYTF
v_call: TRBV7-3; j_call: TRBJ2-2; clone_size: -; d_call: TRBD1; cdr3_length: 17; cdr3_nt: TGTGCCAGCAGCTTAGACCGGGACAGCCAGTTCACCGGGGAGCTGTTTTTT; cdr3_aa: CASSLDRDSQFTGELFF